The 23 T cell receptor beta chains given below trace back to one sample, sequenced in a study of CD8 T cells in Susac syndrome. When the RNA was reverse transcribed, random hexamers were used with an input of about 0.5 to 1 ug. A single record per CDR3 protein comes from TCRdb applying MiXCR to the immunoSEQ multiplex PCR reads. The data hold 300,000 or so distinct CDR3 sequences, with roughly nine tenths observed a single time. Sequencing was performed on CD4+ T cells from PBMCs. The receptor source for this set is a human donor with multiple sclerosis.

In its sample, this clonotype was seen once. The V and J genes are TRBV4-2 and TRBJ1-2, with a weak D call TRBD1 (5 bases). The CDR3 is made up of 18 amino acids. Per the germline V gene, CDR1 is LGHNA and CDR2 is YNFKEQ. Between the trimmed V and J ends, which lost 1 base and 2 bases, there was a span of 20 bases. CDR3 sequence (DNA): TGTGCCAGCAGCCAAGGGGTAGGGACGGGACGGCGGAACTATGGCTACACCTTC. Residues: CASSQGVGTGRRNYGYTF.

CDR3 bases: TGTGCCAGCAGCCAAGCTGGATGGACAGGGGTGAGCACCGGGGAGCTGTTTTTT. Translation gives CASSQAGWTGVSTGELFF. V usage is TRBV4-2 and J usage is TRBJ2-2; TRBD1 aligns across 9 bases. The ends lost 1 base at V and 4 bases at J; junction bases unmatched: 10. The CDR3 contains 18 residues. Germline-derived CDR1 and CDR2 are LGHNA and YNFKEQ.

In the case of this clonotype: A junction end diverges from the germline sequence, so it may reflect a read error. V and J are TRBV16 and TRBJ1-5, with D perhaps TRBD1 (5 bases). CDR1 and CDR2 (germline): KGHSY, FQNENV. The length of the CDR3 is 14 residues. The CDR3 DNA follows: TGTGCCAGTAGCCACCAGGGCAGCAATCAGCCCCAGCATTTT. Protein sequence: CASSHQGSNQPQHF. Full variable domain (rest looked up from reference TRBV16 and TRBJ1-5): GEEVAQTPKHLVRGEGQKAKLYCAPIKGHSYVFWYQQVLKNEFKFLISFQNENVFDETGMPKERFSAKCLPNSPCSLEIQATKLEDSAVYFCASSHQGSNQPQHFGDGTRLSIL.

This clonotype occurred once. The rearrangement uses TRBV19 and TRBJ1-5; D gene unclear. The CDR3 spans 13 residues. Germline V gene data show CDR1 as LNHDA and CDR2 as SQIVND (reference sequence). V lost 3 bases, J lost 4 bases, and 7 bases lay in between. DNA of the CDR3: TGTGCCAGTAGTATGGGCGGGAATCAGCCCCAGCATTTT. The encoded protein is CASSMGGNQPQHF.

The J gene is TRBJ2-3, the V gene TRBV6-6; D might be TRBD1 or TRBD2, each matching 5 bases. The germline V gene has CDR1 MNHNY and CDR2 SVGAGI (reference sequence). Trimming cost V 7 bases and J 5 bases, with 7 bases left between them. This CDR3 is built from 11 residues. CDR3: CASMRGDTQYF. The CDR3 DNA reads as TGTGCCAGCATGAGGGGAGATACGCAGTATTTT.

The chain carries TRBV14 and TRBJ1-1; no reliable D call. Germline V lookup: CDR1 SGHDN, CDR2 FVKESK. Trimming removed 1 base from V and 3 bases from J, with 15 bases in between. The CDR3 runs 16 residues. CDR3 DNA sequence: TGTGCCAGCAGCCAAGGGAGTTCGAGGAAGGACACTGAAGCTTTCTTT. It codes for CASSQGSSRKDTEAFF.

The chain combines TRBV6-6 with TRBJ1-3; D is ambiguous. The germline gives CDR1 MNHNY, CDR2 SVGAGI (reference sequence). V lost 0 bases to trimming and J lost 4 bases, with 10 bases between them. The CDR3 runs 15 residues. CDR3 in amino acids: CASSYSTATGNTIYF. Written as DNA, the CDR3 is TGTGCCAGCAGTTACTCTACAGCGACGGGAAACACCATATATTTT.

This clonotype was seen once. V is TRBV3-1 and J is TRBJ1-3; 10 bases map to TRBD1. V was clipped by 3 bases and J by 2 bases; unmatched bases: 4. CDR1 is LGHDT and CDR2 is YNNKEL in the germline V gene (reference sequence). The CDR3 contains 16 residues. In nucleotides, the CDR3 is TGTGCCAGCAGCCACGCCGACAGGGGGCCTGGAAACACCATATATTTT. This sequence encodes CASSHADRGPGNTIYF.

The chain links TRBV5-6 to TRBJ2-6; no definite D call. CDR3 length: 16 residues. CDR1 SGHDT and CDR2 YYEEEE come from the germline V gene. Trimming removed 4 bases from V and 2 bases from J, with 13 bases in between. CDR3 bases: TGTGCCAGCAGCGTCGGTGGTTTCCCTGGGGCCAACGTCCTGACTTTC. Amino acid sequence: CASSVGGFPGANVLTF.

The gene calls are TRBV18 and TRBJ1-6; D gene ambiguous. Trimming cost V 3 bases and J 11 bases, with 11 bases left between them. Germline CDR1 and CDR2: KGHSH and LQKENI. CDR3 size: 13 residues. CDR3: CASSPSGVTPLHF. The CDR3 nucleotides are TGTGCCAGCTCACCTTCGGGAGTGACACCCCTCCACTTT.

This sequence joins TRBV27 and TRBJ2-1; possible D gene TRBD2, 6 bases. Per germline, CDR1 MNHEY and CDR2 SMNVEV (reference sequence). V lost 2 bases and J lost 4, with 12 bases in between. The CDR3 contains 15 residues. The CDR3 DNA reads as TGTGCCAGCAGTTTAACGGGAGAACCTTACAATGAGCAGTTCTTC. Residues: CASSLTGEPYNEQFF.

The chain uses TRBV20-1 and TRBJ2-4; possibly TRBD2 for D (6 bases). The V end lost 6 bases, the J end lost 1 base, and 16 bases lay between the germline ends. Germline loops: CDR1 DFQATT, CDR2 SNEGSKA (reference sequence). The CDR3 sequence is 15 residues long. The CDR3 nucleotides read TGCAGTGCCCCGAGGGAGGCCACGGCCAAAAACATTCAGTACTTC. Its translation is CSAPREATAKNIQYF.

The V and J genes are TRBV20-1 and TRBJ1-2; a possible D gene is TRBD1 (5 bases). CDR1 and CDR2 (germline): DFQATT, SNEGSKA (reference sequence). The V end was cut by 4 bases, the J end by 6 bases, with 21 bases between. This CDR3 region has 15 residues. CDR3: CSATPPGVSGDGYTF. The CDR3 DNA reads TGCAGTGCTACCCCGCCGGGGGTCTCAGGAGATGGCTACACCTTC.

J is TRBJ2-6 and V is TRBV5-1, with D perhaps TRBD1 or TRBD2 (5 bases each). The germline V gene has CDR1 SGHRS and CDR2 YFSETQ. V was trimmed by 5 bases and J by 1 base, leaving 13 bases between them. This CDR3 spans 16 amino acids. The CDR3 DNA reads TGCGCCAGCAGTTGGGGGTCGGGTTCTGGGGCCAACGTCCTGACTTTC. It codes for CASSWGSGSGANVLTF.

V usage is TRBV2 and J usage is TRBJ1-5, with TRBD1 matching over 10 bases. Germline V gene lookup returns CDR1 SNHLY and CDR2 FYNNEI. V gave up 4 bases and J gave up 0 bases; unmatched junction bases: 3. This CDR3 has 16 residues. CDR3 sequence reads: CASSGGTGDSNQPQHF. CDR3 coding DNA: TGTGCCAGCAGTGGAGGGACAGGGGATAGCAATCAGCCCCAGCATTTT.

The V and J genes are TRBV12-3 or TRBV12-4 and TRBJ1-5; D unresolved. V lost 5 bases, J lost 0 bases, and 14 bases lay in between. The CDR3 runs to 16 residues. In DNA form, the CDR3 reads TGTGCCAGCAGTACTATAAGAGGTGTTAGCAATCAGCCCCAGCATTTT. This gives the protein CASSTIRGVSNQPQHF.

J is TRBJ1-3 and V is TRBV20-1; D gene ambiguous. Trimming removed 3 bases at V and 0 bases at J, with 9 bases between. Germline assignment: CDR1 DFQATT and CDR2 SNEGSKA (reference sequence). This CDR3 is built from 14 residues. In DNA, the CDR3 is TGCAGTGCTAGGGACCTACGCTCTGGAAACACCATATATTTT. It is translated as CSARDLRSGNTIYF.

V and J are TRBV12-3 or TRBV12-4 and TRBJ1-2, with D perhaps matching TRBD1 (5 bases). This CDR3 has 14 amino acids. V was cut by 5 bases and J by 6 bases, with 16 bases left in between. The CDR3 region has the DNA TGTGCCAGCAGTCGCGGGACCAACTTCGATGGCTACACCTTC. This sequence encodes CASSRGTNFDGYTF.

V and J are TRBV29-1 and TRBJ2-2, with TRBD1 as a possible D gene (6 bases). With 6 bases removed from V and 4 bases from J, the gap between germline ends came to 24 bases. This CDR3 has 17 amino acids. Germline V gene sequence: CDR1 SQVTM, CDR2 ANQGSEA. CDR3 sequence reads: CSVGTPMASSRTGELFF. In nucleotides, the CDR3 is TGCAGCGTCGGGACACCTATGGCTAGCTCTCGCACCGGGGAGCTGTTTTTT.

This clonotype was observed a handful of times. The CDR3 DNA is TGTGCCAGCAGTACCACCCGCTACGAGCAGTACTTC. This sequence encodes CASSTTRYEQYF. The V and J genes are TRBV12-3 or TRBV12-4 and TRBJ2-7; D is ambiguous. Trimming pared 5 bases from V and 3 bases from J, leaving 8 bases between. CDR3 size: 12 residues.

The J gene is TRBJ2-3, the V gene TRBV14, with D possibly being TRBD2 (5 bases). Between the trimmed V and J ends, which lost 1 base and 6 bases, there was a span of 11 bases. Germline-derived CDR1 and CDR2 are SGHDN and FVKESK. This CDR3 is 14 amino acids long. As DNA, the CDR3 is TGTGCCAGCAGCCAAGCGGGGAGTTGGGATACGCAGTATTTT. Translation gives CASSQAGSWDTQYF. Full variable domain (remainder filled in from reference TRBV14 and TRBJ2-3): EAGVTQFPSHSVIEKGQTVTLRCDPISGHDNLYWYRRVMGKEIKFLLHFVKESKQDESGMPNNRFLAERTGGTYSTLKVQPAELEDSGVYFCASSQAGSWDTQYFGPGTRLTVL.

This clonotype was seen once. The chain uses TRBV10-3 and TRBJ1-1, with 9 bases matching TRBD1. V was pared by 3 bases and J by 7 bases, with 6 bases of the junction left unmatched. Per the germline V gene, CDR1 is ENHRY and CDR2 is SYGVKD. The CDR3 is made up of 14 amino acids. The CDR3 region has the DNA TGTGCCATCAGTGATGGGACAGGGAGGCGTGAAGCTTTCTTT. Translated, it gives CAISDGTGRREAFF.

This clonotype was seen once. J is TRBJ1-2 and V is TRBV7-9; 7 bases match TRBD1. After removal of 5 bases from V and 1 base from J, the junction contained 7 bases not matched to a gene. This CDR3 is built from 15 residues. CDR1 is SEHNR and CDR2 is FQNEAQ in the germline V gene (reference sequence). CDR3 region: CASSALTGNNYGYTF. Written as DNA, the CDR3 is TGTGCCAGCAGCGCCCTGACAGGGAATAACTATGGCTACACCTTC.